This T cell receptor (beta chain) was obtained from a study of T cells in Graves' hyperthyroidism and ophthalmopathy (dated by TCRdb to about 2019). Study-level background: Peripheral blood samples were taken at initial diagnosis, before any treatment was given. To identify TCR V-J signatures that set the groups apart, the researchers used a discovery cohort of about a hundred patients, made up of 43 with Graves' ophthalmopathy and 57 with stable Graves' hyperthyroidism. An independent validation cohort of about 20 hyperthyroidism patients and 15 or so patients who later progressed to ophthalmopathy tested prospective prediction of ophthalmopathy. The roughly 94 discovery patients were randomly split 7:3 into training and test sets. In addition, the study compared T-cell repertoires in thyroid tissue and in blood from several Graves' hyperthyroidism patients. Once sampling was done, hyperthyroidism patients were given methimazole at a starting dose of 30 mg daily, whereas ophthalmopathy patients were given high-dose intravenous methylprednisolone. The paper reports TCR Vbeta CDR3 sequencing of about 140 peripheral blood samples: 40 or so ophthalmopathy, 70 to 85 hyperthyroidism and around 17 progressor patients. What the work shows at the level of the full study, not this receptor alone: Ophthalmopathy was separated from stable hyperthyroidism by a 13 V-J signature model, with approximately 86% sensitivity and 81% to 82% specificity obtained in cross-validation and 80%/75% obtained in testing. Sample size was not statistically predetermined, and investigators were not blinded to group allocation. In validation, progression to ophthalmopathy was predicted by the model with about 70% sensitivity and under 85% specificity, a median of approximately 6.5 months before onset. Blood samples also contained most of the expanded thyroid clonotypes (frequency above 0.001), which suggests that blood repertoires may reflect thyroid immune responses.

The TCR beta CDR3 regions were amplified from the RNA transcripts. The TCR CDR3 was subjected to a first round of RT-PCR using the HTBI primer set and the Qiagen OneStep RT-PCR kit. The libraries were constructed in a second round of multiplex PCR and then size-selected and purified. Sequencing of the libraries was done on an Illumina HiSeq2000 using paired-end 100 bp reads. Turning to the authors' computational methods: SOAPnuke was used to process the raw data, removing reads that contained adapters or uncalled bases, had a mean Phred below 15, or lacked an exact match to the constant primer or identifier. COPE v1.2.5 was used to merge the high-quality paired reads, and each unique nucleotide sequence was defined as a clonotype. Clonotypes were aligned to IMGT TRBV, TRBD and TRBJ reference segments using MiTCR v1.1. The analysis included only V-J combinations with a frequency above 0.0001, which together covered 99% to 99.2% of the repertoires. A TCS score was defined as the ratio between F50 (clonal expansion) and ExV (chaos), using BLOSUM62-based TCRdist between CDR3 peptides within each V-J. Welch's t-statistics and random forest reduced fewer than 600 V-J features to 10 to 15, which were used in a naive Bayes classifier (R e1071). TCRdb trimmed the raw reads at Q25, called clones with MiXCR and kept productive beta chains. Identical CDR3 proteins give one entry, which carries the most common genes and DNA. TCRdb, not the authors, supplied the V and J calls. The sample includes hundreds of thousands of distinct CDR3 sequences, with more than 11% observed a single time. Around 5.4% of the sample is held by the ten biggest clonotypes.

The germline V gene yields SQVTM for CDR1 and ANQGSEA for CDR2. V was cut back by 2 bases and J by 6 bases, leaving a gap of 7 bases between them. Counted from cysteine to phenylalanine, this CDR3 has 11 amino acids. The sequence is cut down to CDR3 DNA, 33 bases in frame from base 1. This clonotype was recorded many times. Its antigen is still unknown. Base quality data are lacking; no much larger clone is found one base away. The hyperthyroidism patients were between 18 and 65 years old and newly diagnosed, with a disease duration of less than 2 months. Any patient with an uncontrolled infection, another autoimmune disease, pregnancy or lactation was excluded. Clinical symptoms, serum thyroxine and TRAb, thyroid ultrasound, and orbital computed tomography formed the basis for the diagnoses. For progressor patients, blood was drawn at the first diagnosis of hyperthyroidism, before any ophthalmopathy symptoms had appeared. PBMCs were separated from roughly 10 ml of fresh peripheral blood using Ficoll-Paque density gradient centrifugation. Patients classed as progressors first received a Graves' hyperthyroidism diagnosis and then went on to develop ophthalmopathy during follow-up. Total RNA was extracted with Trizol reagent, and quality was checked on an Agilent 2100 Bioanalyzer.

The V and J segments used are TRBV29-1 and TRBJ1-2, and TRBD1 may be the D gene, going by 6 matching bases. The receptor was derived from a woman in her 30s with Graves' hyperthyroidism that later progressed to Graves' ophthalmopathy. Sequencing was done on a sample of blood. The CDR3 protein sequence reads: CSVERGHGYTF. The DNA is TGCAGCGTTGAACGGGGGCATGGCTACACCTTC.